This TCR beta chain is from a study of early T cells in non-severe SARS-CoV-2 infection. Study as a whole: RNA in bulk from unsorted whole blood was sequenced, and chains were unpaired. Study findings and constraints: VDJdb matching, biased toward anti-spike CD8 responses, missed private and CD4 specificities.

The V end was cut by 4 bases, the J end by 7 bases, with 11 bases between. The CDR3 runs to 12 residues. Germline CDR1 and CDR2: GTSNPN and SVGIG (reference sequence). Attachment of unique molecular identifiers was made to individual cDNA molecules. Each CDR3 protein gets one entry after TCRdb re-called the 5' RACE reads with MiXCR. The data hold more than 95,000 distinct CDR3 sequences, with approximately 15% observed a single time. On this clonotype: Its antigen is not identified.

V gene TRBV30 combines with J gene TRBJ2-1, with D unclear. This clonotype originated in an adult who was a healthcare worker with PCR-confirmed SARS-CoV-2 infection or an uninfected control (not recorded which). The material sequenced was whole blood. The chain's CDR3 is CAWKGPSNEQFF. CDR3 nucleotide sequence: TGTGCCTGGAAAGGGCCTAGTAATGAGCAGTTCTTC.